The next 13 T cell receptor beta chains were all read from a single sample in a study of post-analysis software for immune sequencing data. Findings of the study overall: Compared with controls, patients had more of about five TRBV segments, including TRBV5-6, TRBV5-1 and TRBV20-1.

No antigen is known for these receptors. Built from TCR beta cDNA, the libraries had unique molecular identifiers in them. Each CDR3 protein is one row after TCRdb ran MiXCR on the PCR reads. The table has about half a million distinct CDR3 sequences, under 55% seen once. Sequencing was done on a sample of blood. These receptors all come from a girl aged 10 to 17 with multiple sclerosis.

The chain recombines TRBV29-1 with TRBJ1-1; D unresolved. CDR3 length equals 12 residues. Between the trimmed V and J ends, which lost 6 bases and 6 bases, there was a span of 14 bases. Germline V lookup: CDR1 SQVTM, CDR2 ANQGSEA. CDR3 in amino acids: CSVSGEEAEAFF. The DNA of the CDR3 is TGCAGCGTCTCTGGAGAGGAGGCTGAAGCTTTCTTT.

The V gene is TRBV4-2, the J gene TRBJ2-4, with D possibly being TRBD1 (6 bases). The V gene's germline CDR1 is LGHNA and CDR2 YNFKEQ. The CDR3 is made up of 16 amino acids. The V end lost 7 bases, the J end lost 0 bases, and 16 bases lay between the germline ends. CDR3 coding DNA: TGTGCCAGCACACAAATAACCAGGGGAGCCAAAAACATTCAGTACTTC. Protein product: CASTQITRGAKNIQYF.

Remarks on this clonotype: One end of the junction is discordant with germline, which a read error may explain. The genes are TRBV7-2 and TRBJ2-4; 11 nucleotides align to TRBD2. The better agreement between TRBJ2-7 and the DNA end casts doubt on the J call. Germline lookup yields CDR1 SGHTA and CDR2 FQGNSA. This CDR3 region has 17 residues. The CDR3 DNA is TGTGGCAGCAGCTTAGCTTCGACTAGCGGGGAGTCCTACGAGCAGTACTTC. Translated: CGSSLASTSGESYEQYF.

As regards this clonotype: The junction departs from germline at one end; a sequencing error may be responsible. The chain employs TRBV24-1 and TRBJ2-3; 9 nucleotides align to TRBD1. The CDR3 is 15 residues long. The germline CDR1 and CDR2 sequences are KGHDR and SFDVKD. CDR3 nucleotides: TGTGCCACCGGTGATCGGGACAGGGAAAGAGATACGCAGTATTTT. This codes for CATGDRDRERDTQYF.

This rearrangement joins TRBV7-8 to TRBJ2-7, with D uncertain. This CDR3 region has 15 residues. V lost 3 bases and J 3 bases, leaving 15 bases between the germline ends. Germline-derived CDR1 and CDR2 are SGHVS and FQNEAQ. The CDR3 nucleotides are TGTGCCAGCAGCTTGGACGCTCCTAGAGTCTACGAGCAGTACTTC. Translated, it gives CASSLDAPRVYEQYF.

The chain employs TRBV29-1 and TRBJ2-1; D might be TRBD2 (6 bases). The CDR3 spans 14 residues. V dropped 3 bases and J dropped 9 bases, with 18 bases sitting between them. Germline V gene lookup returns CDR1 SQVTM and CDR2 ANQGSEA. CDR3 protein: CSVDGAGRGGEQFF. CDR3 nucleotide sequence: TGCAGCGTTGATGGCGCGGGACGTGGGGGTGAGCAGTTCTTC.

This sequence joins TRBV29-1 and TRBJ2-5; tentatively, D is TRBD2 (6 bases). The CDR3 is 18 residues long. The germline CDR1 and CDR2 sequences are SQVTM and ANQGSEA. V was pared by 3 bases and J by 3 bases, with 26 bases between. CDR3 bases: TGCAGCGTTGAGGAAAATCGCGGACTAAGCCAGCTTGAAGAGACCCAGTACTTC. It yields the protein CSVEENRGLSQLEETQYF.

There are a few counts of this clonotype. This chain connects TRBV28 to TRBJ1-1, with a tentative D call TRBD1 (6 bases). V was clipped by 2 bases and J by 5 bases, with 18 bases between them. The CDR3 contains 16 residues. CDR1 and CDR2 from the germline V gene are MDHEN and SYDVKM. The CDR3 nucleotides are TGTGCCAGCAGTTTAAATTGGGGGGCGAAGGATACTGAAGCTTTCTTT. Protein: CASSLNWGAKDTEAFF.

This clonotype appeared once. The chain employs TRBV7-3 and TRBJ2-1, with TRBD2 matching 8 bases. There are 16 residues in the CDR3. Germline CDR1 and CDR2: SGHTA and FQGTGA. V lost 1 base, J lost 7 bases, and 9 bases stayed unmatched. The CDR3 coding sequence is TGTGCCAGCAGCTTAAGTCCGGGAGGGGCACTGAATGAGCAGTTCTTC. This translates into CASSLSPGGALNEQFF.

The genes are TRBV20-1 and TRBJ2-5; 7 bases line up with TRBD2. The J call is doubtful: the DNA matches TRBJ2-7 better. The CDR3 length is 13 residues. Germline V lookup: CDR1 DFQATT, CDR2 SNEGSKA (reference sequence). CDR3 protein: CSAPQRGFYEQYF. CDR3 bases: TGCAGTGCTCCCCAGCGGGGCTTCTACGAGCAGTACTTC.

The chain uses TRBV19 and TRBJ1-5, with D possibly matching TRBD1 (5 bases). Trimming removed 5 bases from V and 9 bases from J, with 11 bases in between. The germline CDR1 and CDR2 sequences are LNHDA and SQIVND (reference sequence). This CDR3 region has 12 residues. The CDR3 protein is CASSPPQGPQHF. The CDR3 region has the DNA TGTGCCAGTAGTCCCCCCCAGGGGCCCCAGCATTTT.

The rearrangement links TRBV20-1 to TRBJ2-5, with D perhaps matching TRBD2 (6 bases). V was trimmed by 4 bases and J by 2 bases, leaving 17 bases between them. Germline assignment: CDR1 DFQATT and CDR2 SNEGSKA (reference sequence). The CDR3 runs to 15 residues. The CDR3, as DNA: TGCAGTGCTATCCCCCCCACGGGAGAGCAAGAGACCCAGTACTTC. This gives the protein CSAIPPTGEQETQYF.

This clonotype was detected a few times. V gene TRBV4-1 combines with J gene TRBJ2-5; TRBD2 agrees at 9 bases. Trimming removed 4 bases from V and 2 bases from J; junction bases left unmatched: 8. Germline V gene data show CDR1 as MGHRA and CDR2 as YSYEKL. The CDR3 has 16 amino acids. The CDR3 spells CASSPNSGRRQETQYF. In nucleotides, the CDR3 is TGCGCCAGCAGCCCTAATAGCGGGAGACGGCAAGAGACCCAGTACTTC.